Listed here are 12 T cell receptor beta chains from one sample, sequenced in a study of Ad26.COV2.S vaccination and SARS-CoV-2 variants. Treatment reported: around 19 received Ad26.COV2.S at low or high dose, single or two shots; roughly five received placebo; per-sample allocation not given. Each sample was drawn 63 days after the first injection (of vaccine or placebo). TCRdb's copy holds only in-frame clones and misses some; the assay was immunoSEQ multiplex PCR. The sample lists about 330,000 clones; about nine tenths were seen once. The sample consisted of peripheral blood, taken in a trial of Ad26.COV2.S vaccine versus placebo. The source is a person aged 18-65 years who received the Ad26.COV2.S COVID-19 vaccine or a placebo.

V is TRBV9 and J is TRBJ1-3; D is unresolved. The V end was cut by 3 bases, the J end by 4 bases, with 14 bases between. Germline assignment: CDR1 SGDLS and CDR2 YYNGEE. CDR3 size: 15 residues. The CDR3 reads CASSEGGSYGNTIYF. The CDR3, as DNA: TGTGCCAGCAGCGAGGGAGGGAGCTACGGAAACACCATATATTTT.

The J gene is TRBJ2-5, the V gene TRBV3-1 (or the pseudogene TRBV3-2); no definite D call. Trimming pared 4 bases from V and 1 base from J, leaving 13 bases between. CDR1 is LGHDT, CDR2 YNNKEL, per germline (reference sequence). CDR3 length: 15 residues. The CDR3 region has the DNA TGTGCCAGCAGCCTAAGTTACAGATTCCAAGAGACCCAGTACTTC. It translates to CASSLSYRFQETQYF.

The V call is TRBV5-8, the J call TRBJ1-3, with D unclear. The germline V and J ends were trimmed by 1 base and 0 bases, with 20 bases remaining between them. CDR1 and CDR2 (germline): SGHTS, YDEGEE. The CDR3 is 19 amino acids. DNA for the CDR3: TGTGCCAGCAGCTTGTACTATATCATGGGAGGAGTCTCTGGAAACACCATATATTTT. Amino acid sequence: CASSLYYIMGGVSGNTIYF.

The chain combines TRBV4-3 with TRBJ2-2; 10 nucleotides align to TRBD1. With 1 base clipped from V and 6 bases from J, the junction kept 8 bases outside the gene matches. Germline V gene lookup returns CDR1 LGHNA and CDR2 YSLEER. This CDR3 spans 17 amino acids. This CDR3 is CASSQGGQGFNAGELFF. The CDR3, as DNA: TGCGCCAGCAGCCAAGGGGGACAGGGGTTCAACGCCGGGGAGCTGTTTTTT.

The chain links TRBV6-2 or TRBV6-3 to TRBJ2-2; no clear D. The V gene's germline CDR1 is MNHEY and CDR2 SVGEGT. V lost 4 bases to trimming and J lost 5 bases, with 20 bases between them. The CDR3 is 17 residues long. CDR3 protein: CASSFLANDLFTGELFF. The CDR3 DNA follows: TGTGCCAGCAGTTTTTTGGCCAACGACCTATTTACCGGGGAGCTGTTTTTT.

V gene TRBV7-2 combines with J gene TRBJ2-1; the D gene is possibly TRBD2 (5 bases). Germline V gives CDR1 SGHTA, CDR2 FQGNSA. CDR3 size: 15 residues. V gave up 4 bases and J gave up 8 bases, with 18 bases separating them. In nucleotides, the CDR3 is TGTGCCAGCAGCTATGACTCGGGGAGTTTCTATGAGCAGTTCTTC. Residues: CASSYDSGSFYEQFF.

The J gene is TRBJ2-1, the V gene TRBV19, with a tentative D call TRBD1 (6 bases). CDR1 is LNHDA and CDR2 is SQIVND in the germline V gene (reference sequence). The CDR3 has 16 amino acids. Trimming pared 10 bases from V and 4 bases from J, leaving 23 bases between. Here the CDR3 DNA reads TGTGCCACCGGGACATCCGGGGTCGGCGGATACAATGAGCAGTTCTTC. Its translation: CATGTSGVGGYNEQFF.

This chain links TRBV6-2 or TRBV6-3 with TRBJ2-5, with D possibly being TRBD1 or TRBD2 (5 bases each). Trimming shortened V by 1 base and J by 9 bases, and 18 bases separated the two germline ends. This CDR3 contains 15 residues. CDR1 MNHEY and CDR2 SVGEGT come from the germline V gene. Written as DNA, the CDR3 is TGTGCCAGCAGTTACTTGGGGGATCCAAGACTGGCCCAGTACTTC. Translated: CASSYLGDPRLAQYF.

The CDR3 loop is CASSLDTAGGNSPLHF. The CDR3 DNA follows: TGTGCCAGCAGCTTAGATACCGCGGGGGGTAATTCACCCCTCCACTTT. The chain recombines TRBV7-9 with TRBJ1-6, with D perhaps matching TRBD1 (5 bases). The ends were cut back, 1 base at V and 6 bases at J, with 13 bases in the middle. The CDR3 loop spans 16 amino acids. Per the germline V gene, CDR1 is SEHNR and CDR2 is FQNEAQ (reference sequence).

The V call is TRBV6-2 or TRBV6-3, the J call TRBJ2-7; TRBD2 is a possible D gene (6 bases). CDR1 and CDR2 from the germline V gene are MNHEY and SVGEGT. V was cut by 5 bases and J by 0 bases, with 8 bases left in between. The CDR3 has 13 amino acids. The CDR3 DNA is TGTGCCAGCAGTGTCGGGGGCTCCTACGAGCAGTACGTC. Translation gives CASSVGGSYEQYV.

The genes are TRBV7-2 and TRBJ2-2; D might be TRBD1 or TRBD2, each matching 5 bases. The CDR3 contains 15 residues. V shed 4 bases and J shed 6 bases, with 15 bases lying between them. The germline V gene encodes CDR1 SGHTA and CDR2 FQGNSA. DNA of the CDR3: TGTGCCAGCAGCTCCCACGTGAGGGGATCCGGGGAGCTGTTTTTT. This codes for CASSSHVRGSGELFF.

This clone was detected only once. CDR3 sequence (DNA): TGTGCCATCAGTGAATTACAGGGGGATACGCAGTATTTT. This sequence encodes CAISELQGDTQYF. The V and J genes are TRBV10-3 and TRBJ2-3, with 7 positions matching TRBD1. CDR1 and CDR2 (germline): ENHRY, SYGVKD. V shed 3 bases, J shed 6 bases, and the junction held 3 bases outside the gene matches. The CDR3 is 13 amino acids.